Given below is one T cell receptor (beta chain) in context. Produced via immunoSEQ multiplex PCR; TCRdb's table is partial and in-frame only. The sample has 160,000 or so clones, roughly 90% seen once; the top ten hold about 6.6%. This specimen comes from a study of blood T cell repertoires in COVID-19. Germline CDR1 SGHNT, CDR2 YYREEE (reference sequence). CDR3 length equals 16 residues. The J segment lost 3 bases and the V segment lost 1 base, leaving 5 bases of the junction unmatched. The sequence was obtained from a woman between 50 and 59 years old who had recovered from COVID-19. Input material: PBMCs or T cells enriched from blood (not recorded which). The V call is TRBV5-4, the J call TRBJ2-4; 9 bases map to TRBD2. CDR3: CASSLWRGGDKNIQYF. In nucleotides, the CDR3 is TGTGCCAGCAGCTTGTGGCGGGGGGGGGACAAAAACATTCAGTACTTC.